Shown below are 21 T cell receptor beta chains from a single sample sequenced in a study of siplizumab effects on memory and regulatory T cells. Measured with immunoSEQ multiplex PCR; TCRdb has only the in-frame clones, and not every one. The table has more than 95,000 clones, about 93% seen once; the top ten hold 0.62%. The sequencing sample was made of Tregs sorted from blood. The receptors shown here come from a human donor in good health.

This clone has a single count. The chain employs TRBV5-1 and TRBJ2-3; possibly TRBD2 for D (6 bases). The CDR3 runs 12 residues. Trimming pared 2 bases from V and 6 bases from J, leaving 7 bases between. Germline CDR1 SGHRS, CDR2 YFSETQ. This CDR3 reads CASSLRGDTQYF. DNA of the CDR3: TGCGCCAGCAGCTTACGGGGGGATACGCAGTATTTT. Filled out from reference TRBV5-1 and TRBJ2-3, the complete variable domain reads KAGVTQTPRYLIKTRGQQVTLSCSPISGHRSVSWYQQTPGQGLQFLFEYFSETQRNKGNFPGRFSGRQFSNSRSEMNVSTLELGDSALYLCASSLRGDTQYFGPGTRLTVL.

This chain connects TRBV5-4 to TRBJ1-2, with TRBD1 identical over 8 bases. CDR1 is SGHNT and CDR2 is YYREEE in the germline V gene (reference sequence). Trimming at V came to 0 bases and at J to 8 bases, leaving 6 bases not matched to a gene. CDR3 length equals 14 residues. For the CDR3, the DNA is TGTGCCAGCAGCTTGGTTCAGGGGGCCGGGGGCTACACCTTC. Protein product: CASSLVQGAGGYTF.

CDR3 sequence: CASSYSVSPNYGYTF. The CDR3 DNA reads as TGTGCCAGCAGTTACTCCGTCAGTCCTAACTATGGCTACACCTTC. V and J are TRBV6-5 and TRBJ1-2; no clear D. Trimming shortened V by 0 bases and J by 0 bases, and 8 bases separated the two germline ends. The CDR3 loop spans 15 amino acids. CDR1 MNHEY and CDR2 SVGAGI come from the germline V gene.

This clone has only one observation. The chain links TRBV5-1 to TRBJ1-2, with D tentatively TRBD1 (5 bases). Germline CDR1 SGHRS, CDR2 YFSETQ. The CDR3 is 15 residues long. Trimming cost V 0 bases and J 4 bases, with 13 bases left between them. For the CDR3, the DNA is TGCGCCAGCAGCTTGGGTGACAGATTATCCTATGGCTACACCTTC. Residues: CASSLGDRLSYGYTF.

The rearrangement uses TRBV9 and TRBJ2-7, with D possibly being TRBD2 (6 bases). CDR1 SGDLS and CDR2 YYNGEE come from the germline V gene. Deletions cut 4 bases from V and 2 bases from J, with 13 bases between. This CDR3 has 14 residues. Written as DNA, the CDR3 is TGTGCCAGCAGCCCACGGTCGGGGGCCTACGAGCAGTACTTC. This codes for CASSPRSGAYEQYF.

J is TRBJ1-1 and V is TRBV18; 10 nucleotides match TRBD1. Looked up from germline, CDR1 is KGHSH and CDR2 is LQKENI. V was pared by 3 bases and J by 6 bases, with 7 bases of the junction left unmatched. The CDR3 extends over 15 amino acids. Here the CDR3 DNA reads TGTGCCAGCTCACCGAGAGATGGACAGGGGGCTGAAGCTTTCTTT. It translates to CASSPRDGQGAEAFF.

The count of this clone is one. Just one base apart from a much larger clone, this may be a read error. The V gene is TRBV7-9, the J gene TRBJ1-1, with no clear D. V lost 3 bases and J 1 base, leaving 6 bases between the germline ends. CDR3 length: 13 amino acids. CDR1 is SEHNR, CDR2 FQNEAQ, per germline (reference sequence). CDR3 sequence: CASSFERNTEAFF. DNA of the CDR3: TGTGCCAGCAGCTTCGAGAGGAACACTGAAGCTTTCTTT.

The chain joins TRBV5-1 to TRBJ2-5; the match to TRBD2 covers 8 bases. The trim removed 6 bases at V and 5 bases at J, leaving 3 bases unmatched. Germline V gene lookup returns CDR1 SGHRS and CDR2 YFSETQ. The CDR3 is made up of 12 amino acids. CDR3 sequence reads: CASKVAGETQYF. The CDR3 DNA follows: TGCGCCAGCAAGGTAGCGGGGGAGACCCAGTACTTC. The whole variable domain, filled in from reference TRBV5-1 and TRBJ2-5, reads KAGVTQTPRYLIKTRGQQVTLSCSPISGHRSVSWYQQTPGQGLQFLFEYFSETQRNKGNFPGRFSGRQFSNSRSEMNVSTLELGDSALYLCASKVAGETQYFGPGTRLLVL.

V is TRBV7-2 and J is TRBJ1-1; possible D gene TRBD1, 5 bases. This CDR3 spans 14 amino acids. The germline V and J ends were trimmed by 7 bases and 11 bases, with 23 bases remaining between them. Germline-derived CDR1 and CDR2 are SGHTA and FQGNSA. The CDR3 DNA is TGTGCCAGCAACAATGCCGGGGCCCAGAACCGCGCTTTCTTT. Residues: CASNNAGAQNRAFF. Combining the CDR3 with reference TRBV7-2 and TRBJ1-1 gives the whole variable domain GAGVSQSPSNKVTEKGKDVELRCDPISGHTALYWYRQSLGQGLEFLIYFQGNSAPDKSGLPSDRFSAERTGGSVSTLTIQRTQQEDSAVYLCASNNAGAQNRAFFGQGTRLTVV.

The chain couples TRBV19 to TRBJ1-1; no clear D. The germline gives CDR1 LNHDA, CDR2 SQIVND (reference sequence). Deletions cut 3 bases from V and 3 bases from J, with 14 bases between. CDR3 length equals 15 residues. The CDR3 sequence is CASSIDRAGYTEAFF. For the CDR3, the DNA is TGTGCCAGTAGTATTGATAGGGCTGGGTACACTGAAGCTTTCTTT.

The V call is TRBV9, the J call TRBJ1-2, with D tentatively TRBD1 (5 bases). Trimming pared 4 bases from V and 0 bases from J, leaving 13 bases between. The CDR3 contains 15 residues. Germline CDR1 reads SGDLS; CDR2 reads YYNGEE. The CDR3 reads CASSPGPLSNYGYTF. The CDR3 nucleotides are TGTGCCAGCAGCCCGGGGCCCCTCTCTAACTATGGCTACACCTTC.

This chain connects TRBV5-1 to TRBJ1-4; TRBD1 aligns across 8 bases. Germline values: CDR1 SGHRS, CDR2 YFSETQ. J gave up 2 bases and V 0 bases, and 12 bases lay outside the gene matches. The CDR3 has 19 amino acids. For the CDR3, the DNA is TGCGCCAGCAGCTTGGGTTTACAGGGGGAATACGGGACTAATGAAAAACTGTTTTTT. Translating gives CASSLGLQGEYGTNEKLFF.

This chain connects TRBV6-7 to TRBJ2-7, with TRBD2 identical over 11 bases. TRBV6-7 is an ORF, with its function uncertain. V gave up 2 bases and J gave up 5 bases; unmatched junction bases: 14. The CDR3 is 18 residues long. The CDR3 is CASSYELAGGLRKNEQYF. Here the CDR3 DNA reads TGTGCCAGCAGTTACGAGCTAGCGGGGGGCCTAAGAAAGAACGAGCAGTACTTC.

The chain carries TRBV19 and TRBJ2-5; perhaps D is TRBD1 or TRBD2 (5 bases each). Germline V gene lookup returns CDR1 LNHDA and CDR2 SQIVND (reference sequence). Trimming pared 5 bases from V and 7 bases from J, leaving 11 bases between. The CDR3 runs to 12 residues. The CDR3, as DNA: TGTGCCAGTAGTTTCGGGGCGGGGACCCAGTACTTC. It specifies CASSFGAGTQYF.

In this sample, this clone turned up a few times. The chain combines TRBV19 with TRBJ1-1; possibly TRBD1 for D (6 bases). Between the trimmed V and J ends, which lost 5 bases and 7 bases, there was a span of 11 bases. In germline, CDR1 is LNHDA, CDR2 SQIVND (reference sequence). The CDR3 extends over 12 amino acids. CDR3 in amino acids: CASSPFRGEAFF. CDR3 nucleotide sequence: TGTGCCAGTAGTCCTTTCAGGGGTGAAGCTTTCTTT.

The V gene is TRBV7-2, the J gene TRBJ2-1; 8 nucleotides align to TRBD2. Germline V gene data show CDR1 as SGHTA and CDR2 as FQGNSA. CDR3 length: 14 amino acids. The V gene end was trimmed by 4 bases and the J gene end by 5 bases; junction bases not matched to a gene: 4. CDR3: CASSSAGLDNEQFF. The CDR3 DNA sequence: TGTGCCAGCAGCTCCGCGGGACTAGACAATGAGCAGTTCTTC.

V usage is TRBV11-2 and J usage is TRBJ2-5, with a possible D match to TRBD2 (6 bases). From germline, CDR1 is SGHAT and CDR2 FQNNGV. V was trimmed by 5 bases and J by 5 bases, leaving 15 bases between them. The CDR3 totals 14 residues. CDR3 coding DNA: TGTGCCAGCAGCCCCGGGGGTACGAAGGAGACCCAGTACTTC. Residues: CASSPGGTKETQYF.

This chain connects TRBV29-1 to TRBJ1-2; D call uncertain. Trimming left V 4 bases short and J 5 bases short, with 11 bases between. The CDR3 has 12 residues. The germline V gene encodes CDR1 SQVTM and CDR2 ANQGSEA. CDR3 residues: CSVVRGTYGYTF. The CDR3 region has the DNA TGCAGCGTTGTGCGGGGTACTTATGGCTACACCTTC. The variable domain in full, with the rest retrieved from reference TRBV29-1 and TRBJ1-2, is SAVISQKPSRDICQRGTSLTIQCQVDSQVTMMFWYRQQPGQSLTLIATANQGSEATYESGFVIDKFPISRPNLTFSTLTVSNMSPEDSSIYLCSVVRGTYGYTFGSGTRLTVV.

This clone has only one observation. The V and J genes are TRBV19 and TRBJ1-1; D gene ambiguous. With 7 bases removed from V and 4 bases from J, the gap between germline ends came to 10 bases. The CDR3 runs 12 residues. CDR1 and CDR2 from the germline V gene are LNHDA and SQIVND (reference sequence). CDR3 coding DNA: TGTGCCAGTATGCCGACGGGCACTGAAGCTTTCTTT. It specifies CASMPTGTEAFF.

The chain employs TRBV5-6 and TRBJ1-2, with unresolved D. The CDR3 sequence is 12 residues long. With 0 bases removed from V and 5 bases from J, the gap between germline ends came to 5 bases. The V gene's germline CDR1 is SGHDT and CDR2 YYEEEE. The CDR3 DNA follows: TGTGCCAGCAGCTTGGCCGGATATGGCTACACCTTC. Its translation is CASSLAGYGYTF.

This chain's CDR3 is CSARVVYEQYF. CDR3 nucleotides: TGCAGTGCTAGGGTTGTTTACGAGCAGTACTTC. V and J are TRBV20-1 and TRBJ2-7; no firm D call. In germline, CDR1 is DFQATT, CDR2 SNEGSKA (reference sequence). The CDR3 has 11 residues. Trimming took 3 bases from V and 4 from J, leaving 7 bases between them.